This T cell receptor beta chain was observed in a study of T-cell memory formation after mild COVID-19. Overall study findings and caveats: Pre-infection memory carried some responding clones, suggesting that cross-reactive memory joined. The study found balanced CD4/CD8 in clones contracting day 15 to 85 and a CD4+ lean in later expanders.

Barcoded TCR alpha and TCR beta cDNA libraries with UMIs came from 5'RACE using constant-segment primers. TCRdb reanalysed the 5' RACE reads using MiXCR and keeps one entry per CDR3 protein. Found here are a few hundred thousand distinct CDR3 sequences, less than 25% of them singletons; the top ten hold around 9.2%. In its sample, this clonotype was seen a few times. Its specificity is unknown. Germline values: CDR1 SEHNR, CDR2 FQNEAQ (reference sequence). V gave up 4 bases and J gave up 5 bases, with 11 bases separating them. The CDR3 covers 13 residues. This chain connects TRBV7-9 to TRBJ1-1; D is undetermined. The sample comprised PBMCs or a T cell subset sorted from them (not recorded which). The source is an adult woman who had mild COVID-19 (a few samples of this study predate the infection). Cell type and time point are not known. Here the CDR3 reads CASSSPGKTEAFF. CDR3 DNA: TGTGCCAGCAGCTCCCCCGGGAAAACTGAAGCTTTCTTT.